Listed below are T cell receptor beta chains from one sample, sequenced in a study of regulatory T cells in long-lasting Graves disease. TCRdb fed the multiplex PCR reads into MiXCR, producing one record per CDR3 protein. The sample holds about 340,000 distinct CDR3 sequences, 15% to 20% seen once. The material sequenced was peripheral blood mononuclear cells (PBMCs), taken when the disease was refractory, from a patient treated with antithyroid drugs. Receptors were obtained from a female donor with Graves disease. The CDR3 runs from the conserved cysteine through the conserved F or W. Each record gives: V gene, CDR3 protein.

TRBV20-1,CSARAGGTEGDYGYTF
TRBV29-1,CSVAGGSTDTQYF
TRBV3-1,CASSRGNTEAFF
TRBV29-1,CSAATSGSYEQYF
TRBV5-1,CASSLEGHSYNEQFF
TRBV2,CASSGRVSNHPQHF
TRBV7-3,CASSLKGRSSGEAFF
TRBV19,CASSPQVNQPQHF
TRBV20-1,CSARVRTDSNQPQHF
TRBV9,CASSVAGQGNIQYF
TRBV7-2,CASSLSRTGNTIYF
TRBV30,CAWGAAKPYEQYF
TRBV28,CASSLSVTNQPQHF
TRBV20-1,CSARDGNGHNEQFF
TRBV6-5,CASKLVLHTGELFF
TRBV6-2/TRBV6-3,CASSSLNFRDRRSEAFF
TRBV10-3,CAISESVASSYNSPLHF
TRBV11-2,CASSLGQFTGLAGELFF
TRBV5-1,CASSLGGTGGRAFF
TRBV28,CASSLLRYEQYF
TRBV7-3,CASSQGFNSPLHF
TRBV20-1,CSARVAGRNTGELFF
TRBV27,CASSAGPYGYTF
TRBV6-2/TRBV6-3,CASSYWDRPTEAFF
TRBV7-2,CASSLAGGGFTDTQYF
TRBV19,CASSQGARSEKLFF
TRBV6-2/TRBV6-3,CASSKGGSSTYEQYF
TRBV11-2,CASSLEGMGNQPQHF
TRBV2,CASSDGTAAIF
TRBV28,CASSSQTGTGLYEQYF
TRBV7-2,CASSPTGATYEQYF
TRBV19,CASSIRQVTGELFF
TRBV6-2/TRBV6-3,CASSYTRAISGNTIYF
TRBV20-1,CSARDILQQRYGYTF
TRBV5-1,CASSLTGRGISNTEAFF
TRBV7-3,CASSPGGNTEAFF
TRBV28,CASVTLGGGNSPLHF
TRBV7-2,CASSSSRLAGINIQYF
TRBV18,CASSADGRGEQYF
TRBV11-2,CASRGTGRDGANVLTF
TRBV11-2,CASSSFNSPLHF
TRBV6-5,CASSYTNPGQVYYGYTF
TRBV12-3/TRBV12-4,CASSSSGRAYEQYF
TRBV24-1,CATSEYRAGTSETQYF
TRBV18,CASSEAGNMNTEAFF
TRBV6-1,CASRTSGWGRDQPQHF